This record concerns one T cell receptor (beta chain) sequence. The missing conserved phenylalanine or tryptophan at the end of this CDR3 makes a read error likely. The sample comes from a study of T cell repertoires in cytomegalovirus infection. TCRdb reprocessed the reads with MiXCR, giving one entry per CDR3 protein. The sample includes some 450,000 distinct CDR3 sequences, under 40% of them seen just once. Trimming at V came to 5 bases and at J to 6 bases, leaving 10 bases not matched to a gene. CDR3 length: 16 amino acids. CDR1 SGHTA and CDR2 FQGNSA come from the germline V gene. This clonotype was obtained from a human donor in good health (CMV status not recorded). Some clones in this sample may be carry-over from other donors' samples. J is TRBJ2-1 and V is TRBV7-2; 10 bases line up with TRBD2. The sequencing input was PBMCs. CDR3 in DNA: TGTGCCAGCAGCACAAATAGCGGGGGGCGGGGCAATGAGCAGTTCTTA. Protein: CASSTNSGGRGNEQFL.